This section outlines one TCR beta chain sequence together with its context. Its binding antigen is unknown. The record has no base qualities; no much larger clone is one base away. This sample was taken from a study of neoadjuvant anti-PD-1 for oral cavity cancer (dated by TCRdb to the early 2020s). Concerning the study at large: Three to four biweekly doses of nivolumab at 3 mg/kg were mostly administered to patients before curative-intent surgical resection. A roughly 33% response rate was observed in the parent correlative cohort, in which more than 9 patients were included. Responders were defined as patients with complete response, partial response or stable disease by RECIST 1.1; non-responders were defined as patients with progression. A fourth nivolumab dose was given around day 43 to patients without progression, and definitive surgical resection was performed in those patients on days 50-56. Paper-wide results and their limitations: After neoadjuvant nivolumab, non-responders showed significantly higher T cell clonality (Gini index) in PBMCs than responders did. The TCR analyses had only a few patients in each response group, and the authors called for validation in larger cohorts. Higher pretreatment blood Treg/Th17 ratios correlated with both higher pretreatment blood TCRbeta clonality and lower post-treatment tumor TCRbeta clonality.

This sample's time point label indicates: after neoadjuvant nivolumab, at surgical resection. None of the patients had received prior systemic or radiation treatment, and all were newly diagnosed with stage II-IVA oral cavity squamous cell carcinoma. The cohort was made up of patients with locally advanced, HPV-negative oral cavity squamous cell carcinoma. Peripheral blood mononuclear cells were analyzed directly and were not maintained or expanded in culture. The samples were obtained from a longitudinal correlative study of a single-arm phase II trial testing neoadjuvant nivolumab in oral cavity squamous cell carcinoma. Subject-matched pre- and post-treatment PBMCs and tumors from three responders and three non-responders underwent genomic DNA-based TCRbeta sequencing. Peripheral blood mononuclear cells were collected before nivolumab treatment and were collected again after treatment, at the time of surgery. Genomic DNA was isolated from PBMCs using the Maxwell RSC DNA from Cells kit.

For deep sequencing, PBMC libraries mostly used about 490 ng of input genomic DNA, with six replicates for each sample. Following the manufacturer's instructions, the team built TCRbeta libraries using the immunoSEQ hsTCRbeta kit. An Illumina NovaSeq 6000 S4 flow cell was used to sequence the final libraries, which had first been combined to 3 nM. Turning to the authors' computational methods: Raw data preprocessing and quality control were performed with the immunoSEQ Analyzer. The analysis was limited to productive rearrangements, and each clonotype was defined by a unique CDR3 amino acid sequence. Repertoire clonality was estimated as the Gini-Simpson index, computed with the R package tcR. Student's t test was used to compare Gini indices, while Pearson correlation assessed associations with tumor size change. TCRdb took this table from immuneACCESS and kept in-frame rearrangements with V and J called. Such tables lack part of the clones; where checked against another copy, unresolved V genes explain under half of the gap, and the rest is unexplained. Clone size and the V and J calls come from that table; the DNA yielded D and trimming. The sample table holds some 9,500 clones, of which about 73% were seen once. Of the sample, 4% to 4.5% falls within the top ten clones.

Measured from the cysteine to the phenylalanine, the CDR3 is 14 residues long. The read is trimmed to its CDR3 DNA, 42 bases read in frame from base 1. Per the germline V gene (reference sequence), MNHEY is the CDR1 and SMNVEV is the CDR2. The germline ends are 11 bases apart after V is trimmed by 6 bases and J by 0 bases. The sample was PBMCs, taken after nivolumab (anti-PD-1) treatment. In this chain, TRBV27 is recombined with TRBJ1-1; matching of 5 bases hints at TRBD1 as the D gene. This clonotype was sampled from a person aged 40-85 years with oral cavity squamous cell carcinoma. The base sequence is TGTGCCAGCAGAAGGGGATCGCTGAACACTGAAGCTTTCTTT. The translation is CASRRGSLNTEAFF.